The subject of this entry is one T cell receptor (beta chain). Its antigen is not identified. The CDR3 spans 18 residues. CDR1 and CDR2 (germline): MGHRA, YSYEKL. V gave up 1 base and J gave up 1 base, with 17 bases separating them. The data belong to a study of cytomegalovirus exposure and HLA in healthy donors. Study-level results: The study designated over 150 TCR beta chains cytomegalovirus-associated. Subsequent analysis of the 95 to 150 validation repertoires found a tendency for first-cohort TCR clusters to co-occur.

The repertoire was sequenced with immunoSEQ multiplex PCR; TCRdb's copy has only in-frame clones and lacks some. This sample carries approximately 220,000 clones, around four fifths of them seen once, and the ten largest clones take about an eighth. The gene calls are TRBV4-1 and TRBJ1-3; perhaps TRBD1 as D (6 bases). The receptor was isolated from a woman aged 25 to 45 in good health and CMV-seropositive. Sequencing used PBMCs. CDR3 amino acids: CASSQGRGRAISGNTIYF. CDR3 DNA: TGCGCCAGCAGCCAAGGGAGGGGGAGGGCGATATCTGGAAACACCATATATTTT.